This paragraph reports one T cell receptor beta chain. Methods used by the authors: Estimation of nucleated cell counts relied on the amplification of reference gene primers. Here immunoSEQ multiplex PCR was the method, and the copy in TCRdb shows in-frame clones only, minus some. D and trimming were read from the DNA, whereas the V and J calls and clone size are those reported in that table. The table has about 150,000 clones, around 80% seen once; the top ten hold around 6.7%. The data belong to a study of blood T cell repertoires in COVID-19. Across the whole study: Acute-phase and convalescent COVID-19 samples originated in the United States, Italy and Spain. The cDNA or gDNA used as material had been derived from T cells, B-cell-depleted T cells, or PBMCs.

Trimming shortened V by 6 bases and J by 6 bases, and 15 bases separated the two germline ends. The length of the CDR3 is 14 residues. CDR1 is MNHEY and CDR2 is SVGAGI in the germline V gene. The TCR originated in a woman aged 45 to 65 in a cohort sampled during active or convalescent COVID-19. The sample consisted of peripheral blood. The rearrangement links TRBV6-5 to TRBJ2-1; D possibly corresponds to TRBD1 (5 bases). CDR3 in amino acids: CASRSGAGFNEQFF. CDR3 sequence (DNA): TGTGCCAGCAGGAGTGGGGCTGGGTTCAATGAGCAGTTCTTC.